The rows below give T cell receptor beta chains drawn from one sample of a study of cytomegalovirus exposure and HLA in healthy donors. Clones were read by immunoSEQ multiplex PCR, and TCRdb kept only the in-frame ones, dropping some. Of about 150,000 clones in the sample, roughly 72% were seen once. Sample: PBMCs. The source of these receptors is a man aged 35 to 55 in good health and CMV-seronegative. Both conserved end residues are trimmed from each CDR3.

len,v_gene,j_gene,CDR3aa
13,TRBV5-1,TRBJ1-1,ASSPGQGAGTEAF
13,TRBV7-2,TRBJ2-7,ASSLALQGSYEQY
12,TRBV25-1,TRBJ2-1,ATVSGLARNEQF
12,TRBV4-1,TRBJ1-5,ANTGTWSNQPQH
12,TRBV19,TRBJ2-4,ASRSGLAENIQY
13,TRBV27,TRBJ2-3,ASSYSGKSTDTQY
17,TRBV29-1,TRBJ2-1,SVDGLLETGTPYDNEQF
15,TRBV6-8,TRBJ1-3,ASSGRGPASSGNTIY
13,TRBV2,TRBJ2-1,ASSSGLAGVNEQF
12,TRBV6-1,TRBJ2-2,ASSEGTETGELF
11,TRBV6-5,TRBJ1-6,ASTRGYNSPLH
13,TRBV27,TRBJ2-1,ASSLSRPSYNEQF
14,TRBV6-6,TRBJ1-5,ASSSMDRGGNQPQH
9,TRBV30,TRBJ2-5,AWTYQETQY
14,TRBV9,TRBJ2-3,ASSLNRALSQDTQY
12,TRBV11-3,TRBJ2-3,ASSLGASTDTQY
13,TRBV5-1,TRBJ1-1,ASSLLGQSTCEAF
12,TRBV4-1,TRBJ1-2,ASSHRQDTYGYT
14,TRBV12-5,TRBJ1-3,ASGPGAGGSGNTIY
14,TRBV18,TRBJ1-1,ASSPFGTGGVTEAF
14,TRBV6-5,TRBJ1-1,ASSYTLTGFYTEAF
12,TRBV9,TRBJ2-1,ASSVGQSYNEQF
12,TRBV14,TRBJ2-7,ASSQVGQGYEQY
12,TRBV6-1,TRBJ1-4,ASTRTDHNEKLF
13,TRBV4-1,TRBJ1-1,ASSPGQGAATEAF
14,TRBV6-1,TRBJ2-7,ASSGGWTGGRYEQY
12,TRBV7-2,TRBJ2-3,ASSLSGLTDTQY
13,TRBV6-4,TRBJ2-4,ARNQGQGFKNIQY
14,TRBV4-3,TRBJ2-1,ASSQAPSGTYNEQF
14,TRBV25-1,TRBJ1-5,ASKFRVGEPGWTQH
13,TRBV2,TRBJ2-2,ASSERYSNTGELF
11,TRBV9,TRBJ2-5,ASSVAIVETQY
12,TRBV5-1,TRBJ2-7,ASSGPGGRYEQY
13,TRBV6-1,TRBJ2-7,ASSVFSGGYNEQY
12,TRBV12-5,TRBJ1-3,ASASWLSGNTIY
15,TRBV27,TRBJ1-4,ASSFPPGGATNEKLF
16,TRBV6-1,TRBJ2-7,ASSDRGLAGISAYEQY
11,TRBV19,TRBJ2-7,ASSTRPAGEQY